Listed here are 26 T cell receptor beta chains from one sample, sequenced in a study of beta chain features in type 1 diabetes. All of the isolated RNA was reverse transcribed, so expressed TCRB transcripts were sequenced. TCRdb's copy holds only in-frame clones and misses some; the assay was immunoSEQ multiplex PCR. The data contain 310,000 or so clones, approximately 10% of them seen just once; the ten biggest clones take up roughly 0.014%. The sample comprised naive CD4+ T cells from blood. The origin of the receptors is a woman aged 30 to 39 in good health.

This clone was detected a few times. V usage is TRBV4-2 and J usage is TRBJ2-1; D is ambiguous. Germline lookup yields CDR1 LGHNA and CDR2 YNFKEQ. The V end was cut by 1 base, the J end by 11 bases, with 12 bases between. The CDR3 runs 13 residues. DNA for the CDR3: TGTGCCAGCAGCCAAGTTTCTGCGGAGCAGCAGTTCTTC. This gives the protein CASSQVSAEQQFF.

CDR3 coding DNA: TGTGCCAGCAGTGTCGGGACATCTTACGAGCAGTACTTC. It is translated as CASSVGTSYEQYF. J is TRBJ2-7 and V is TRBV27; tentatively, D is TRBD1 (6 bases). V lost 5 bases and J lost 4, with 12 bases in between. CDR1 is MNHEY, CDR2 SMNVEV, per germline (reference sequence). The CDR3 has 13 amino acids.

The V call is TRBV5-1, the J call TRBJ2-7; 8 nucleotides line up with TRBD2. J lost 6 bases, V lost 2 bases, and 7 bases had no gene match. The CDR3 sequence is 14 residues long. Germline-derived CDR1 and CDR2 are SGHRS and YFSETQ. The CDR3 region is CASSLTAGASEQYF. CDR3 in DNA: TGCGCCAGCAGCTTAACAGCGGGAGCTAGCGAGCAGTACTTC.

In its sample, this clone was seen a few times. The rearrangement links TRBV9 to TRBJ2-7, with D possibly matching TRBD2 (5 bases). Trimming pared 0 bases from V and 0 bases from J, leaving 10 bases between. The CDR3 length is 15 residues. The germline gives CDR1 SGDLS, CDR2 YYNGEE. CDR3 in amino acids: CASSVGPGTSYEQYF. The CDR3, as DNA: TGTGCCAGCAGCGTAGGCCCGGGAACCTCCTACGAGCAGTACTTC.

The chain combines TRBV30 with TRBJ2-7; 7 bases are a match to TRBD1. The CDR3 is 13 residues long. Germline V lookup: CDR1 GTSNPN, CDR2 SVGIG (reference sequence). V shed 3 bases and J 2 bases; nucleotides not matched to a gene: 4. CDR3 nucleotides: TGTGCCTGGAGGGACAGGCCTACCTACGAGCAGTACTTC. It is translated as CAWRDRPTYEQYF.

The chain carries TRBV2 and TRBJ2-7; 7 nucleotides match TRBD1. The CDR3 spans 14 residues. With 7 bases clipped from V and 1 base from J, the junction kept 7 bases outside the gene matches. Germline V gene lookup returns CDR1 SNHLY and CDR2 FYNNEI. CDR3: CASIKQGPSYEQYF. DNA for the CDR3: TGTGCCAGCATTAAACAGGGGCCTTCCTACGAGCAGTACTTC.

This clone has more than one count but fewer than ten. This chain links TRBV18 with TRBJ2-2; D might be TRBD1 (5 bases). CDR3 length equals 17 residues. Per germline, CDR1 KGHSH and CDR2 LQKENI. Trimming cost V 0 bases and J 2 bases, with 13 bases left between them. In DNA, the CDR3 is TGTGCCAGCTCACCACCAGGCACAGGATCAAACACCGGGGAGCTGTTTTTT. Translation gives CASSPPGTGSNTGELFF.

The CDR3 spells CASSLKGGPGQPQHF. CDR3 coding DNA: TGCGCCAGCAGCTTGAAAGGAGGGCCGGGACAGCCCCAGCATTTT. The genes are TRBV5-1 and TRBJ1-5; D gene ambiguous. The CDR3 is 15 residues long. V was trimmed by 1 base and J by 7 bases, leaving 15 bases between them. Germline V gives CDR1 SGHRS, CDR2 YFSETQ. Complete variable domain (other parts from reference TRBV5-1 and TRBJ1-5): KAGVTQTPRYLIKTRGQQVTLSCSPISGHRSVSWYQQTPGQGLQFLFEYFSETQRNKGNFPGRFSGRQFSNSRSEMNVSTLELGDSALYLCASSLKGGPGQPQHFGDGTRLSIL.

This chain links TRBV2 with TRBJ1-5; 7 bases map to TRBD1. This CDR3 spans 14 amino acids. The J segment lost 5 bases and the V segment lost 4 bases, leaving 5 bases of the junction unmatched. Germline CDR1 and CDR2: SNHLY and FYNNEI. The CDR3: CASSADTGDQPQHF. CDR3 sequence (DNA): TGTGCCAGCAGTGCTGATACAGGGGATCAGCCCCAGCATTTT.

The V call is TRBV7-9, the J call TRBJ1-1, with D perhaps TRBD1 (6 bases). The V gene's germline CDR1 is SEHNR and CDR2 FQNEAQ (reference sequence). V lost 2 bases and J lost 9, with 16 bases in between. CDR3 length: 14 residues. CDR3 sequence (DNA): TGTGCCAGCAGCTTAAAGGACAGCCAAGGACAAGCTTTCTTT. Amino acid sequence: CASSLKDSQGQAFF.

This sequence joins TRBV9 and TRBJ2-6; D call uncertain. Germline lookup yields CDR1 SGDLS and CDR2 YYNGEE. The CDR3 covers 16 residues. Trimming removed 4 bases from V and 2 bases from J, with 13 bases in between. The CDR3 nucleotides read TGTGCCAGCAGCTCAGACTCCGGAGCTGGGGCCAACGTCCTGACTTTC. This gives the protein CASSSDSGAGANVLTF.

The CDR3 sequence: CSVEDAGRGLGYGYTF. DNA for the CDR3: TGCAGCGTTGAAGATGCGGGCAGGGGGCTTGGCTATGGCTACACCTTC. This chain joins TRBV29-1 and TRBJ1-2; 8 bases are a match to TRBD1. J gave up 4 bases and V 0 bases, and 10 bases lay outside the gene matches. The CDR3 contains 16 residues. Germline CDR1 is SQVTM and CDR2 is ANQGSEA.

This clone came up a few times. The chain is built from TRBV5-1 and TRBJ1-4; no clear D gene. This CDR3 has 15 amino acids. Germline CDR1 is SGHRS and CDR2 is YFSETQ. V was trimmed by 3 bases and J by 0 bases, leaving 9 bases between them. The CDR3 sequence is CASSSAGTTNEKLFF. CDR3 DNA sequence: TGCGCCAGCAGCTCGGCGGGCACAACTAATGAAAAACTGTTTTTT.

This clone was seen only a few times. The chain links TRBV7-8 to TRBJ2-7, with D perhaps matching TRBD1 (6 bases). Trimming took 7 bases from V and 4 from J, leaving 11 bases between them. CDR1 is SGHVS, CDR2 FQNEAQ, per germline. The length of the CDR3 is 12 residues. The CDR3 DNA sequence: TGTGCCAGCACTACAACAGGGTACGAGCAGTACTTC. It is translated as CASTTTGYEQYF.

This clone was observed a few times. This chain connects TRBV19 to TRBJ1-5; D is ambiguous. The CDR3 consists of 13 residues. Germline CDR1 LNHDA, CDR2 SQIVND (reference sequence). The V end was cut by 6 bases, the J end by 2 bases, with 8 bases between. The CDR3 DNA reads as TGTGCCAGTAGCCTAGCGGGCAATCAGCCCCAGCATTTT. Encoded protein: CASSLAGNQPQHF.

The genes are TRBV5-4 and TRBJ2-7; D possibly corresponds to TRBD1 (5 bases). V was cut by 2 bases and J by 2 bases, with 11 bases left in between. This CDR3 is built from 14 residues. Germline-derived CDR1 and CDR2 are SGHNT and YYREEE (reference sequence). CDR3 loop: CASSFTGDPYEQYF. The CDR3 DNA is TGTGCCAGCAGCTTTACAGGCGATCCCTACGAGCAGTACTTC.

The chain recombines TRBV27 with TRBJ2-3; D is undetermined. Trimming stripped 2 bases from V and 0 bases from J, with 6 bases between. The germline V gene encodes CDR1 MNHEY and CDR2 SMNVEV (reference sequence). CDR3 size: 14 residues. CDR3 loop: CASSLVQSTDTQYF. The CDR3 DNA reads as TGTGCCAGCAGTTTAGTACAGAGCACAGATACGCAGTATTTT.

V gene TRBV25-1 combines with J gene TRBJ2-7; the D gene is possibly TRBD1 (6 bases). The CDR3 length is 14 residues. V was cut by 4 bases and J by 4 bases, with 14 bases left in between. The germline V gene encodes CDR1 MGHDK and CDR2 SYGVNS. This CDR3 reads CASSVLNRVYEQYF. In DNA, the CDR3 is TGTGCCAGCAGTGTATTGAACAGGGTTTACGAGCAGTACTTC.

The chain uses TRBV7-2 and TRBJ2-1; 7 bases line up with TRBD2. CDR1 and CDR2 from the germline V gene are SGHTA and FQGNSA. The V and J ends lost 3 bases and 4 bases, in that order; junction bases with no gene match: 6. The CDR3 has 15 amino acids. The CDR3 DNA follows: TGTGCCAGCAGCTTTTCTAGCGGTCGTTACAATGAGCAGTTCTTC. It translates to CASSFSSGRYNEQFF.

This clone has only a few counts. This chain links TRBV23-1 with TRBJ1-2; D gene uncertain. TRBV23-1 is flagged as an ORF with uncertain function. The CDR3 runs to 17 residues. Trimming removed 3 bases from V and 4 bases from J, with 21 bases in between. CDR3 coding DNA: TGCGCCAGCAGTCAGGGAGGCGGGTGGTATGGAGGCTATGGCTACACCTTC. It specifies CASSQGGGWYGGYGYTF.

The V and J genes are TRBV7-9 and TRBJ2-7; the match to TRBD1 covers 12 bases. The CDR3 consists of 18 residues. The trim removed 0 bases at V and 6 bases at J, leaving 12 bases unmatched. Germline lookup yields CDR1 SEHNR and CDR2 FQNEAQ (reference sequence). The CDR3 sequence: CASSLARRRDRGRFEQYF. The CDR3 DNA reads as TGTGCCAGCAGCTTAGCGCGACGAAGGGACAGGGGGCGGTTCGAGCAGTACTTC.

The chain uses TRBV5-1 and TRBJ2-1, with TRBD2 matching 7 bases. CDR1 is SGHRS and CDR2 is YFSETQ in the germline V gene. CDR3 length: 13 residues. V dropped 6 bases and J dropped 6; count of bases not matched to a gene: 6. CDR3 coding DNA: TGCGCCAGCAACGCAGGGACTACCAATGAGCAGTTCTTC. It translates to CASNAGTTNEQFF. The variable domain in full, with the rest retrieved from reference TRBV5-1 and TRBJ2-1, is KAGVTQTPRYLIKTRGQQVTLSCSPISGHRSVSWYQQTPGQGLQFLFEYFSETQRNKGNFPGRFSGRQFSNSRSEMNVSTLELGDSALYLCASNAGTTNEQFFGPGTRLTVL.

This clone was seen a few times. In nucleotides, the CDR3 is TGTGCCAGCACAGCGTATACCTCCTACGAGCAGTACTTC. This gives the protein CASTAYTSYEQYF. This chain uses TRBV6-1 with TRBJ2-7; D gene unclear. V shed 7 bases and J shed 0 bases, with 10 bases lying between them. The CDR3 runs to 13 residues. Looked up from germline, CDR1 is MNHNS and CDR2 is SASEGT.

This clone was picked up a small number of times. V and J are TRBV30 and TRBJ1-5; the D gene is possibly TRBD1 (5 bases). Trimming shortened V by 2 bases and J by 3 bases, and 8 bases separated the two germline ends. The CDR3 covers 13 residues. Germline CDR1 and CDR2: GTSNPN and SVGIG (reference sequence). The CDR3 loop reads CAWSSQVNQPQHF. The CDR3 DNA follows: TGTGCCTGGAGTTCACAGGTCAATCAGCCCCAGCATTTT.

There are a few counts of this clone. The chain recombines TRBV14 with TRBJ2-7; D might be TRBD2 (6 bases). V lost 1 base, J lost 4 bases, and 14 bases lay in between. Germline V lookup: CDR1 SGHDN, CDR2 FVKESK. CDR3 length: 15 amino acids. The chain's CDR3 is CASSQVFGSRYEQYF. CDR3 DNA sequence: TGTGCCAGCAGCCAAGTTTTCGGGAGCAGGTACGAGCAGTACTTC.

This clone has just a few counts. The chain couples TRBV15 to TRBJ2-7, with 8 bases lining up with TRBD1. The CDR3 runs 15 residues. Germline-derived CDR1 and CDR2 are LNHNV and YYDKDF (reference sequence). Trimming cost V 4 bases and J 4 bases; bases outside gene matches: 9. CDR3 coding DNA: TGTGCCACCAGCACCAACCCAGGGGGCGCGTACGAGCAGTACTTC. Translating it yields CATSTNPGGAYEQYF.